The rows below give T cell receptor beta chains drawn from one sample of a study of cytomegalovirus exposure and HLA in healthy donors. Profiling relied on immunoSEQ multiplex PCR, and the TCRdb table lists in-frame clones only, not all of them. The table has about 120,000 clones, 74% seen once. Sequenced sample: PBMCs. All receptors derive from a woman aged 45-65 years in good health and CMV-seropositive. Each CDR3 is given with its conserved first and last residue. D genes are given only for firm matches. Only some rows state a clone size, as once, few, many or a class for expanded clones.

d_call	v_call	j_call	clone_size	cdr3_aa	cdr3_nt
-	TRBV5-4	TRBJ2-5	few	CASSFAQDQETQYF	TGTGCCAGCAGCTTTGCACAGGACCAAGAGACCCAGTACTTC
TRBD1	TRBV30	TRBJ2-7	-	CAWSEQGVNSYEQYF	TGTGCCTGGAGCGAACAGGGGGTCAACTCCTACGAGCAGTACTTC
TRBD1	TRBV4-1	TRBJ1-1	-	CASSQKPGQVEAFF	TGCGCCAGCAGCCAGAAACCGGGACAGGTTGAAGCTTTCTTT
-	TRBV14	TRBJ1-5	-	CASSQDHGIRPQHF	TGTGCCAGCAGCCAAGATCACGGGATCCGGCCCCAGCATTTT
-	TRBV28	TRBJ2-7	-	CATVGSGNEQYF	TGTGCCACCGTCGGGTCGGGGAACGAGCAGTACTTC
TRBD1	TRBV19	TRBJ1-6	-	CASSKSAGQGAIRNSPLHF	TGTGCCAGTAGTAAGAGCGCTGGACAGGGGGCTATAAGGAATTCACCCCTCCACTTT
TRBD1	TRBV5-4	TRBJ2-7	-	CASSSGTGYSYEQYF	TGTGCCAGCAGCTCCGGGACAGGGTATTCCTACGAGCAGTACTTC
-	TRBV5-4	TRBJ1-2	few	CASSFSAGDGYTF	TGTGCCAGCAGCTTTTCTGCAGGGGATGGCTACACCTTC
-	TRBV18	TRBJ1-1	few	CASSPSPGLQNTEAFF	TGTGCCAGCTCACCATCACCGGGACTCCAGAACACTGAAGCTTTCTTT
-	TRBV21-1	TRBJ2-2	few	CASSKVAAGTPRRVTGELFF	-
-	TRBV28	TRBJ2-7	-	CASRTSTYEQYF	TGTGCCAGCAGGACTTCCACTTACGAGCAGTACTTC
-	TRBV6-4	TRBJ2-3	few	CASREPDQDSSTDTQYF	TGTGCCAGCAGAGAACCCGACCAGGACTCTAGCACAGATACGCAGTATTTT
-	TRBV29-1	TRBJ2-1	-	CSVEILRSGYNEQFF	TGCAGCGTTGAAATCCTTCGCTCGGGCTACAATGAGCAGTTCTTC
TRBD2	TRBV7-6	TRBJ2-3	medium-sized	CASSFTGLAGSTDTQYF	TGTGCCAGCAGCTTTACGGGACTAGCGGGGTCCACAGATACGCAGTATTTT
-	TRBV18	TRBJ1-1	-	CASSPLNSQNTEAFF	TGTGCCAGCTCACCACTCAACAGCCAGAACACTGAAGCTTTCTTT
-	TRBV6-5	TRBJ2-7	few	CASSPDMGRDYEQYF	TGTGCCAGCAGTCCAGATATGGGCAGGGACTACGAGCAGTACTTC
-	TRBV5-1	TRBJ1-2	-	CASNVNRQVMGYTF	TGCGCCAGCAACGTGAACCGACAGGTTATGGGCTACACCTTC
TRBD2	TRBV5-1	TRBJ2-3	-	CASSLGTSGFTDTQYF	TGCGCCAGCAGCTTAGGGACTAGCGGATTCACAGATACGCAGTATTTT
TRBD2	TRBV4-1	TRBJ2-3	-	CASSQGLAGGTDTQYF	TGCGCCAGCAGCCAAGGACTAGCGGGGGGCACAGATACGCAGTATTTT
-	TRBV14	TRBJ2-7	-	CASSQEGNREQYF	TGTGCCAGCAGCCAAGAAGGAAACAGAGAGCAGTACTTC
TRBD1	TRBV5-4	TRBJ2-1	-	CASSLVGQGLYNEQFF	TGTGCCAGCAGCTTGGTGGGACAGGGTCTGTACAATGAGCAGTTCTTC
-	TRBV5-1	TRBJ2-3	-	CASSTDYLAQYF	TGCGCCAGCAGCACCGACTACTTGGCGCAGTATTTT
TRBD1	TRBV19	TRBJ2-5	once	CASSRLDRASQETQYF	TGTGCCAGTAGTAGATTGGACAGGGCGTCTCAAGAGACCCAGTACTTC
TRBD1	TRBV10-3	TRBJ1-4	-	CAISGSPQGVEEKLFF	TGTGCCATCAGTGGATCTCCACAGGGGGTAGAAGAAAAACTGTTTTTT
TRBD1	TRBV6-6	TRBJ1-1	-	CASSYSATGGTEAFF	TGTGCCAGCAGTTACTCAGCGACAGGGGGCACTGAAGCTTTCTTT
-	TRBV7-2	TRBJ1-6	-	CASRSSSYNSPLHF	TGTGCCAGCAGATCGAGCTCCTATAATTCACCCCTCCACTTT
TRBD2	TRBV9	TRBJ2-1	-	CASSQILAGAYNEQFF	TGTGCCAGCAGCCAAATCCTAGCGGGAGCTTACAATGAGCAGTTCTTC
TRBD1	TRBV5-3	TRBJ1-5	-	CARNGTGGNQPQHF	TGTGCCAGAAACGGGACAGGGGGGAATCAGCCCCAGCATTTT
TRBD1	TRBV5-1	TRBJ2-5	few	CASRGQGRETQYF	TGCGCCAGCAGGGGACAGGGCAGGGAGACCCAGTACTTC
TRBD1	TRBV4-2	TRBJ1-5	few	CASSQTPRTGGQPQHF	TGTGCCAGCAGCCAAACCCCCCGGACAGGGGGGCAGCCCCAGCATTTT
-	TRBV10-3	TRBJ1-1	-	CAINIDGRNTEAFF	TGTGCCATCAATATCGACGGGAGGAACACTGAAGCTTTCTTT
TRBD1	TRBV5-1	TRBJ2-3	-	CASSLGTVTDTQYF	TGCGCCAGCAGCCTCGGGACAGTCACAGATACGCAGTATTTT
TRBD1	TRBV19	TRBJ1-5	few	CASSHTGQGTRESNQPQHF	TGTGCCAGTAGTCATACCGGACAGGGGACGCGAGAAAGCAATCAGCCCCAGCATTTT
-	TRBV30	TRBJ2-3	-	CAWSVGGVRTDTQYF	TGTGCCTGGAGTGTAGGCGGGGTTCGCACAGATACGCAGTATTTT
-	TRBV29-1	TRBJ1-2	-	CSASGTYGYTF	TGCAGCGCATCGGGAACTTATGGCTACACCTTC
TRBD2	TRBV5-1	TRBJ2-5	-	CASSRGVQASQETQYF	TGCGCCAGCAGCCGGGGGGTGCAGGCTTCCCAAGAGACCCAGTACTTC
TRBD2	TRBV28	TRBJ2-7	-	CASLRTSGVHYEQYF	TGTGCCAGCCTCCGGACTAGCGGGGTTCACTACGAGCAGTACTTC
-	TRBV7-9	TRBJ2-7	-	CASSLAGQYEQYF	TGTGCCAGCAGCTTAGCTGGTCAGTACGAGCAGTACTTC
TRBD1	TRBV28	TRBJ1-1	-	CASNNRGTPEAFF	TGTGCCAGCAATAACAGGGGGACACCAGAAGCTTTCTTT
-	TRBV5-4	TRBJ2-7	-	CASSFEQGGEQYF	TGTGCCAGCAGCTTCGAACAGGGTGGCGAGCAGTACTTC
-	TRBV28	TRBJ1-5	-	CASSRQGNQPQHF	TGTGCCAGCAGTCGACAAGGAAACCAGCCCCAGCATTTT
TRBD1	TRBV5-1	TRBJ1-1	-	CASSTGQGPSDEAFF	TGCGCCAGCAGCACTGGACAGGGGCCCTCTGATGAAGCTTTCTTT
TRBD1	TRBV10-3	TRBJ1-1	-	CATLGGQGAEAFF	TGTGCCACCCTGGGCGGACAGGGGGCTGAAGCTTTCTTT
TRBD2	TRBV4-3	TRBJ2-5	-	CASSQLLAGATSVETQYF	TGCGCCAGCAGCCAACTCCTAGCGGGGGCGACAAGCGTTGAGACCCAGTACTTC
TRBD1	TRBV25-1	TRBJ1-2	-	CASSVPGGDAYGYTF	TGTGCCAGCAGTGTTCCAGGGGGTGATGCCTATGGCTACACCTTC
TRBD1	TRBV5-1	TRBJ2-7	-	CASSISAGTGGREQYF	TGCGCCAGCAGCATTTCAGCCGGGACAGGGGGCCGCGAGCAGTACTTC
TRBD1	TRBV10-1	TRBJ1-6	-	CASSVGQGANSPLHF	TGCGCCAGCAGTGTTGGACAGGGGGCTAATTCACCCCTCCACTTT
-	TRBV19	TRBJ1-1	-	CASSVSVNTEAFF	TGTGCCAGTAGTGTCTCAGTGAACACTGAAGCTTTCTTT
-	TRBV30	TRBJ2-3	-	CAWSGRRPDNTDTQYF	TGTGCCTGGAGCGGACGAAGGCCGGACAACACAGATACGCAGTATTTT
-	TRBV5-4	TRBJ1-1	-	CASRTTQGPTEAFF	TGTGCCAGCAGGACCACACAGGGACCCACTGAAGCTTTCTTT
TRBD1	TRBV5-1	TRBJ1-1	-	CASSLVRGRGGTEAFF	TGCGCCAGCAGCTTGGTCAGGGGGCGCGGTGGCACTGAAGCTTTCTTT
TRBD1	TRBV27	TRBJ1-2	-	CASGTGFGMGYTF	TGTGCCAGCGGGACAGGGTTCGGTATGGGCTACACCTTC
-	TRBV30	TRBJ1-4	once	CAWSAQGSEKLFF	TGTGCCTGGAGTGCTCAGGGTAGTGAAAAACTGTTTTTT
TRBD2	TRBV4-3	TRBJ2-7	-	CASSLLAGSYEQYF	TGCGCCAGCAGTCTCCTAGCGGGATCCTACGAGCAGTACTTC
-	TRBV6-5	TRBJ1-1	few	CASSLLTERNTEAFF	TGTGCCAGCAGTTTGTTGACGGAGAGAAACACTGAAGCTTTCTTT